Following are 6 T cell receptor beta chains from one sample sequenced in a study of control samples from healthy donors and cancer patients. The data were produced by immunoSEQ multiplex PCR, yet TCRdb's version contains in-frame clones alone and is incomplete. The sample includes tens of thousands of clones, 80% of them seen just once. Input material: blood. Every receptor here comes from a man aged 65-85 years in good health.

There are a few counts of this clone. The chain uses TRBV18 and TRBJ1-5; 7 bases are shared with TRBD1. The CDR3 runs 16 residues. With 6 bases clipped from V and 1 base from J, the junction kept 9 bases outside the gene matches. The germline V gene has CDR1 KGHSH and CDR2 LQKENI. The CDR3: CASSRQGGGSNQPQHF. The CDR3 DNA sequence: TGTGCCAGCTCCCGGCAGGGGGGAGGGAGCAATCAGCCCCAGCATTTT.

CDR3 sequence: CASSLMEGRIGEKLFF. CDR3 sequence (DNA): TGTGCCAGCAGTTTAATGGAGGGGAGGATTGGTGAAAAACTGTTTTTT. V usage is TRBV28 and J usage is TRBJ1-4; D is possibly TRBD1 (5 bases). The CDR3 has 16 residues. Trimming took off 2 bases at V and 7 bases at J, with 17 bases between the two ends. Germline CDR1 reads MDHEN; CDR2 reads SYDVKM.

The CDR3 loop reads CASSTRAGSNQPQHF. The DNA for the CDR3 is TGTGCCAGCAGCACGCGGGCGGGGTCCAATCAGCCCCAGCATTTT. The gene calls are TRBV5-8 and TRBJ1-5, with unresolved D. Germline assignment: CDR1 SGHTS and CDR2 YDEGEE. Trimming took 4 bases from V and 3 from J, leaving 14 bases between them. The length of the CDR3 is 15 residues.

The rearrangement uses TRBV5-1 and TRBJ2-5; D is undetermined. Germline V CDR1 and CDR2: SGHRS, YFSETQ. This CDR3 has 13 amino acids. V was shortened by 2 bases and J by 0 bases, with 5 bases between the two germline ends. The CDR3 region is CASSFEYQETQYF. In DNA, the CDR3 is TGCGCCAGCAGCTTTGAGTACCAAGAGACCCAGTACTTC.

V usage is TRBV28 and J usage is TRBJ1-2, with D possibly matching TRBD1 (6 bases). The CDR3 runs to 13 residues. Germline V CDR1 and CDR2: MDHEN, SYDVKM. Deletions cut 1 base from V and 5 bases from J, with 8 bases between. DNA of the CDR3: TGTGCCAGCAGTTTATCAGGGGTATATGGCTACACCTTC. It codes for CASSLSGVYGYTF.

This clone was counted between two and nine times. The chain has TRBV5-1 and TRBJ1-1; 9 nucleotides align to TRBD1. Germline V CDR1 and CDR2: SGHRS, YFSETQ. CDR3 length: 14 residues. V shed 0 bases and J 7 bases; nucleotides not matched to a gene: 4. The CDR3 sequence is CASSLAGQGYEAFF. The CDR3 DNA reads TGCGCCAGCAGCTTGGCGGGACAGGGATATGAAGCTTTCTTT.